The clone carrying this T cell receptor beta chain was detected only a few times. The sample is drawn from a study of beta chain features in type 1 diabetes. CDR1 SNHLY and CDR2 FYNNEI come from the germline V gene. V lost 8 bases, J lost 3 bases, and 3 bases stayed unmatched. This CDR3 has 13 residues. Via the markers CD45RO/CCR7/CD25/CD127/CD95/CD27, stem cell-like memory, regulatory, central memory and naive CD4+ cells were sorted. As every portion of the isolated RNA was reverse transcribed, the sequencing read expressed TCRB transcripts. Sequenced by immunoSEQ multiplex PCR; TCRdb stores in-frame clones only, minus some. This sample has under 900,000 clones, with roughly a sixth found just once.

This sequence joins TRBV2 and TRBJ2-7; 11 nucleotides agree with TRBD1. The sequenced material came from naive CD4+ T cells from blood. The clonotype was recovered from a woman younger than 30 in good health. The CDR3: CASSGTGGYEQYF. Here the CDR3 DNA reads TGTGCCAGCTCCGGGACAGGGGGCTACGAGCAGTACTTC.